The rows below give T cell receptor beta chains drawn from one sample of a study of T cells in Graves' hyperthyroidism and ophthalmopathy. TCRdb re-analysed the multiplex PCR reads in MiXCR, keeping a single row per CDR3 protein. This table has 660,000 or so distinct CDR3 sequences, around 21% appearing once. Sequenced material: blood. These receptors were taken from a man aged 30 to 39 with Graves' ophthalmopathy. Each CDR3 is given with its conserved first and last residue. The D gene is left open where the match is weak. Expanded clones are given a class, and other clones once, few, many or no size at all.

>.|TRBD1|14|TRBV30|TRBJ2-4
CAWSLGTARGVQYF
TGTGCCTGGAGTTTGGGGACAGCCAGAGGGGTTCAGTACTTC
>few|.|12|TRBV6-2/TRBV6-3|TRBJ2-7
CASTDRSYEQYF
TGTGCCAGCACGGACCGTTCCTACGAGCAGTACTTC
>many|TRBD1|13|TRBV20-1|TRBJ2-1
CSATRTGVNEQFF
TGCAGTGCTACCCGGACAGGGGTCAATGAGCAGTTCTTC
>many|.|13|TRBV15|TRBJ1-1
CATSIKQGSEAFF
TGTGCCACCAGCATCAAACAGGGCTCCGAAGCTTTCTTT
>few|.|15|TRBV4-3|TRBJ2-5
CASSQDLTDEETQYF
TGCGCCAGCAGCCAAGATCTTACAGACGAAGAGACCCAGTACTTC
>.|TRBD2|15|TRBV6-1|TRBJ2-3
CASSFGLARTDTQYF
TGTGCCAGCAGTTTCGGACTAGCGAGAACAGATACGCAGTATTTT
>few|TRBD1|15|TRBV4-1|TRBJ1-5
CASSPTGGSYQPQHF
TGCGCCAGCAGCCCCACAGGGGGCTCGTATCAGCCCCAGCATTTT
>many|.|14|TRBV2|TRBJ2-2
CASRRDRSGGELFF
TGTGCCAGCAGGAGGGATAGGTCCGGCGGGGAGCTGTTTTTT
>.|TRBD2|16|TRBV28|TRBJ2-7
CASSSPTSGITYEQYF
TGTGCCAGCAGCTCCCCGACTAGCGGCATAACCTACGAGCAGTACTTC
>.|.|11|TRBV6-5|TRBJ2-7
CASSYSFEQYF
TGTGCCAGCAGTTACTCTTTCGAGCAGTACTTC